This T cell receptor beta chain came from a study of T cell repertoires in cytomegalovirus infection. In the study overall: CMV epitopes used comprised recently identified HLA-C-restricted ones and well-studied HLA-B-restricted ones. Shared public TCR beta signatures pointed to both CMV infection and a matching HLA type. Study-level results: Clonotypes of TCR beta that were HLA-C-restricted and CMV-specific dominated the ex vivo response. Individuals carrying CMV plus the relevant HLA were identified by cumulative frequency of public TCR beta families.

This clonotype has just a few counts. Its antigen is still unknown. One junction end disagrees with the germline gene, perhaps due to a read error. TCRdb processed the reads anew with MiXCR; each CDR3 protein has one entry. The sample consists of fewer than 850,000 distinct CDR3 sequences, about 29% of them appearing once. The sequencing here drew on cultured CD8+ T cells from PBMCs, taken from culture after CMV antigen stimulation. The receptor was isolated from a human donor in good health (CMV status not recorded). Some clones in this sample may be carry-over from other donors' samples.

This CDR3 is CASSPSGGNPEAFF. The CDR3 DNA reads TGCGCCAGCAGCCCATCAGGGGGGAACCCTGAAGCTTTCTTT. This chain joins TRBV4-3 and TRBJ1-1, with 7 bases lining up with TRBD1. The germline CDR1 and CDR2 sequences are LGHNA and YSLEER. CDR3 length equals 14 residues.